A single T cell receptor beta chain is shown here with its context. Trimming removed 2 bases from V and 3 bases from J, with 6 bases in between. The CDR3 contains 13 residues. The source of the sample is a study of blood T cell repertoires in COVID-19. Looking at the study overall: The study drew acute and convalescent COVID-19 samples from the United States, Italy and Spain. PBMCs, B-cell-depleted T cells, or T cells were the source of the cDNA or gDNA that made up the material.

Original analysis: By means of reference gene primer amplification, nucleated cell counts were estimated. Data came from immunoSEQ multiplex PCR; TCRdb stores just in-frame clones and leaves some out. That table is the source of V, J and clone size, and D and trimming were worked out from the DNA. The repertoire holds around 300,000 clones, with 80% to 90% as singletons. This receptor was obtained from a woman between 50 and 59 years old who had recovered from COVID-19. The sequenced sample consisted of peripheral blood. The J gene is TRBJ2-3, the V gene TRBV12-3 or TRBV12-4, with D maybe TRBD1 (6 bases). DNA for the CDR3: TGTGCCAGCAGTTTAACAGGGACAGATACGCAGTATTTT. This encodes CASSLTGTDTQYF.